What follows are 22 T cell receptor beta chains derived from one specimen sequenced in a study of cytomegalovirus exposure and HLA in healthy donors. In the PCR, 60 Vbeta and 13 Jbeta primers were used. Assay: immunoSEQ multiplex PCR; the TCRdb copy retains only in-frame clones and omits some. This sample lists about 140,000 clones; its ten largest clones have about 2.5%. Material: PBMCs. The source of these receptors is a man aged 35 to 55 in good health and CMV-seronegative.

This rearrangement joins TRBV28 to TRBJ1-1; 7 nucleotides align to TRBD1. CDR3 length: 14 residues. Germline V gene lookup returns CDR1 MDHEN and CDR2 SYDVKM. Trimming cost V 4 bases and J 2 bases; bases outside gene matches: 4. CDR3 protein: CASSWGTVNTEAFF. CDR3 nucleotide sequence: TGTGCCAGCAGTTGGGGGACAGTAAACACTGAAGCTTTCTTT.

This chain joins TRBV4-3 and TRBJ1-1; perhaps TRBD1 as D (6 bases). V was cut by 2 bases and J by 7 bases, with 11 bases left in between. The CDR3 totals 13 residues. The germline V gene has CDR1 LGHNA and CDR2 YSLEER. CDR3 nucleotides: TGCGCCAGCAGCCAAACCATACAGGGTGAAGCTTTCTTT. Amino acid sequence: CASSQTIQGEAFF.

The gene calls are TRBV19 and TRBJ1-6; D not resolved. Trimming pared 5 bases from V and 4 bases from J, leaving 12 bases between. From germline, CDR1 is LNHDA and CDR2 SQIVND (reference sequence). The CDR3 extends over 15 amino acids. Here the CDR3 reads CASSASGEYNSPLHF. The CDR3 DNA sequence: TGTGCCAGTAGTGCCTCCGGGGAATATAATTCACCCCTCCACTTT.

The genes are TRBV19 and TRBJ1-4, with D possibly matching TRBD1 (6 bases). CDR3 length equals 13 residues. Germline V gene sequence: CDR1 LNHDA, CDR2 SQIVND (reference sequence). V lost 7 bases and J 5 bases, leaving 11 bases between the germline ends. In DNA, the CDR3 is TGTGCCAGTATCGGACAGACAAATGAAAAACTGTTTTTT. As protein: CASIGQTNEKLFF.

The genes are TRBV21-1 and TRBJ1-1; no check of the table's D call, TRBD1, against the DNA was made. TRBV21-1 is designated a pseudogene. The CDR3 has 14 residues. The CDR3 is CASRGQGAVTEAFF. The CDR3 DNA follows: TGTGCCAGCCGCGGACAGGGGGCAGTCACTGAAGCTTTCTTT.

The chain couples TRBV4-1 to TRBJ1-2; tentatively, D is TRBD1 (6 bases). V was cut by 1 base and J by 4 bases, with 16 bases left in between. Germline CDR1 reads MGHRA; CDR2 reads YSYEKL. The CDR3 loop spans 16 amino acids. CDR3 bases: TGCGCCAGCAGCCAAGGACGCGCAGGGGTCACCTATGGCTACACCTTC. Translating gives CASSQGRAGVTYGYTF.

The chain employs TRBV7-3 and TRBJ2-7; D is possibly TRBD2 (6 bases). V dropped 2 bases and J dropped 0 bases, with 11 bases sitting between them. From germline, CDR1 is SGHTA and CDR2 FQGTGA. CDR3 length equals 15 residues. The CDR3 region has the DNA TGTGCCAGCAGCTTAGGCGGGGAAGGCTCCTACGAGCAGTACTTC. Translating it yields CASSLGGEGSYEQYF.

The chain joins TRBV28 to TRBJ2-7; 7 bases match TRBD1. V shed 2 bases, J shed 1 base, and the junction held 5 bases outside the gene matches. The CDR3 sequence is 15 residues long. Per germline, CDR1 MDHEN and CDR2 SYDVKM. CDR3 sequence reads: CASSLPGQRSYEQYF. DNA for the CDR3: TGTGCCAGCAGTTTACCGGGACAGCGTTCCTACGAGCAGTACTTC.

The genes are TRBV28 and TRBJ2-5, with TRBD2 matching over 8 bases. This CDR3 is built from 16 residues. The V segment lost 2 bases and the J segment 5 bases; nucleotides outside the gene matches: 10. Germline loops: CDR1 MDHEN, CDR2 SYDVKM. CDR3 sequence: CASSLPYGGAVETQYF. The CDR3 region has the DNA TGTGCCAGCAGTTTACCATACGGGGGGGCCGTGGAGACCCAGTACTTC.

V and J are TRBV7-6 and TRBJ2-7; 7 nucleotides agree with TRBD1. The germline gives CDR1 SGHVS, CDR2 FNYEAQ. Trimming cost V 1 base and J 2 bases; bases outside gene matches: 2. The length of the CDR3 is 14 residues. The CDR3 loop is CASSLDQGAYEQYF. The CDR3 nucleotides read TGTGCCAGCAGCTTAGATCAGGGGGCCTACGAGCAGTACTTC.

The chain employs TRBV6-5 and TRBJ1-1; TRBD1 might be the D (5 bases). This CDR3 has 12 amino acids. The V gene lost 6 bases and the J gene lost 10 bases, with 15 bases spanning the gap. The germline gives CDR1 MNHEY, CDR2 SVGAGI. The CDR3 DNA follows: TGTGCCAGCAGCAACACACAGGAACCAGCTTTCTTT. Translation: CASSNTQEPAFF.

V is TRBV5-1 and J is TRBJ1-3; 7 bases align to TRBD1. This CDR3 contains 15 residues. The ends lost 4 bases at V and 3 bases at J; junction bases unmatched: 7. Germline lookup yields CDR1 SGHRS and CDR2 YFSETQ. The DNA of the CDR3 is TGCGCCAGCAGCCAGCAGGGGGGAGTTGGAAACACCATATATTTT. Amino acids: CASSQQGGVGNTIYF.

The genes are TRBV7-6 and TRBJ2-1; D is perhaps TRBD2 (6 bases). The length of the CDR3 is 14 residues. Between the trimmed V and J ends, which lost 5 bases and 7 bases, there was a span of 15 bases. Germline V gene data show CDR1 as SGHVS and CDR2 as FNYEAQ. CDR3 region: CASSPRRAANEQFF. The CDR3 nucleotides read TGTGCCAGCAGCCCTCGGAGGGCAGCGAATGAGCAGTTCTTC.

The V call is TRBV6-1, the J call TRBJ2-7, with D perhaps matching TRBD2 (7 bases). V lost 4 bases to trimming and J lost 5 bases, with 15 bases between them. The CDR3 runs 14 residues. Looked up from germline, CDR1 is MNHNS and CDR2 is SASEGT. The CDR3 reads CASSGGGRGHEQYF. The CDR3 DNA follows: TGTGCCAGCAGTGGGGGGGGCAGGGGCCACGAGCAGTACTTC.

The chain is built from TRBV21-1 and TRBJ2-2; whether TRBD2, the table's D call, matches the DNA was not checked. TRBV21-1 is deemed a pseudogene. The CDR3 has 18 amino acids. The CDR3 loop reads CASSKVREQIPNTGELFF. As DNA, the CDR3 is TGTGCCAGCAGCAAAGTTCGGGAACAAATCCCGAACACCGGGGAGCTGTTTTTT.

This chain links TRBV10-1 with TRBJ1-1, with unresolved D. V gave up 7 bases and J gave up 0 bases, with 18 bases separating them. Germline loops: CDR1 WNHNN, CDR2 SYGVQD (reference sequence). CDR3 length: 16 amino acids. The CDR3 loop is CASIGRAHPMNTEAFF. The CDR3 region has the DNA TGCGCCAGCATCGGTCGCGCGCACCCAATGAACACTGAAGCTTTCTTT.

The chain recombines TRBV13 with TRBJ1-1; 7 nucleotides line up with TRBD1. Looked up from germline, CDR1 is PRHDT and CDR2 is FYEKMQ (reference sequence). The CDR3 is 15 amino acids. Trimming took 0 bases from V and 1 from J; bases not matched to a gene: 2. The CDR3 is CASSLGTGANTEAFF. Here the CDR3 DNA reads TGTGCCAGCAGCTTAGGCACAGGGGCGAACACTGAAGCTTTCTTT.

CDR3 in amino acids: CASSLVGGGKTSYNEQFF. DNA of the CDR3: TGTGCCAGCAGTTTAGTTGGCGGGGGAAAAACCTCCTACAATGAGCAGTTCTTC. The chain couples TRBV28 to TRBJ2-1, with TRBD2 matching 7 bases. With 2 bases clipped from V and 0 bases from J, the junction kept 10 bases outside the gene matches. The CDR3 runs to 18 residues. Germline loops: CDR1 MDHEN, CDR2 SYDVKM.

The chain has TRBV5-4 and TRBJ2-5; 7 positions agree with TRBD1. Germline V gene lookup returns CDR1 SGHNT and CDR2 YYREEE (reference sequence). The CDR3 runs to 15 residues. Losses at the gene ends were 3 bases for V and 2 bases for J; bases not matched to a gene: 7. The CDR3 loop is CASSSPKGQQETQYF. As DNA, the CDR3 is TGTGCCAGCAGCTCCCCGAAGGGACAGCAAGAGACCCAGTACTTC.

The rearrangement uses TRBV2 and TRBJ1-1, with 7 bases identical to TRBD1. The length of the CDR3 is 15 residues. Trimming at V came to 7 bases and at J to 1 base, leaving 9 bases not matched to a gene. Germline V gene data show CDR1 as SNHLY and CDR2 as FYNNEI. The CDR3 region is CASNLDRVGNTEAFF. The CDR3 DNA reads TGTGCCAGCAACTTAGACAGGGTGGGGAACACTGAAGCTTTCTTT.

The chain links TRBV9 to TRBJ2-7; 10 bases are a match to TRBD2. From germline, CDR1 is SGDLS and CDR2 YYNGEE. V lost 0 bases to trimming and J lost 2 bases; unmatched junction nucleotides: 5. The CDR3 loop spans 16 amino acids. The CDR3 DNA reads TGTGCCAGCAGCGTAGCTGGAGCGGGGGGGCCCTACGAGCAGTACTTC. Translating it yields CASSVAGAGGPYEQYF. The whole variable domain, filled in from reference TRBV9 and TRBJ2-7, reads DSGVTQTPKHLITATGQRVTLRCSPRSGDLSVYWYQQSLDQGLQFLIQYYNGEERAKGNILERFSAQQFPDLHSELNLSSLELGDSALYFCASSVAGAGGPYEQYFGPGTRLTVT.

The chain recombines TRBV7-6 with TRBJ2-1; D unresolved. The CDR3 extends over 12 amino acids. Trimming took off 7 bases at V and 7 bases at J, with 11 bases between the two ends. CDR1 is SGHVS, CDR2 FNYEAQ, per germline. CDR3 residues: CASNLDGNEQFF. Written as DNA, the CDR3 is TGTGCCAGCAACCTAGACGGGAATGAGCAGTTCTTC.